The 5 T cell receptor beta chains below come from one sample, sequenced in a study of blood T cell repertoires in COVID-19. Measured with immunoSEQ multiplex PCR; TCRdb has only the in-frame clones, and not every one. The profile shows about 130,000 clones, approximately 88% of them singletons. The specimen sequenced was peripheral blood. These receptor sequences come from a man in his sixties with acute or convalescent COVID-19.

The chain couples TRBV7-3 to TRBJ2-2; 8 bases are shared with TRBD1. Germline CDR1 reads SGHTA; CDR2 reads FQGTGA. J lost 1 base, V lost 5 bases, and 6 bases had no gene match. The CDR3 has 16 residues. DNA of the CDR3: TGTGCCAGCAGCCTCCGCGGGACAGGGAACACCGGGGAGCTGTTTTTT. The encoded protein is CASSLRGTGNTGELFF.

This chain connects TRBV29-1 to TRBJ2-1, with D unresolved. Trimming pared 2 bases from V and 6 bases from J, leaving 5 bases between. The CDR3 extends over 11 amino acids. Germline V gives CDR1 SQVTM, CDR2 ANQGSEA. The DNA for the CDR3 is TGCAGCGTTGAACGCAGCAATGAGCAGTTCTTC. This translates into CSVERSNEQFF.

The V and J genes are TRBV25-1 and TRBJ2-5; D possibly corresponds to TRBD1 (5 bases). The CDR3 extends over 15 amino acids. Germline CDR1 is MGHDK and CDR2 is SYGVNS. V was pared by 2 bases and J by 4 bases, with 14 bases between. The CDR3 sequence is CASSEGTGRGETQYF. The CDR3 DNA sequence: TGTGCCAGCAGTGAAGGCACAGGCCGAGGAGAGACCCAGTACTTC.

The chain employs TRBV24-1 and TRBJ2-7; 9 nucleotides match TRBD1. Trimming removed 7 bases from V and 2 bases from J; junction bases left unmatched: 8. CDR1 KGHDR and CDR2 SFDVKD come from the germline V gene. This CDR3 is built from 15 residues. The DNA for the CDR3 is TGTGCCACCAGCAGGGAGGGGACAGGGACCTACGAGCAGTACTTC. Translated, it gives CATSREGTGTYEQYF.

The gene calls are TRBV11-3 and TRBJ2-5; D is perhaps TRBD2 (5 bases). The length of the CDR3 is 15 residues. Trimming removed 6 bases at V and 5 bases at J, with 19 bases between. Germline V gene data show CDR1 as SGHNT and CDR2 as YENEEA. CDR3 sequence: CASSRTRGLGETQYF. The CDR3 coding sequence is TGTGCCAGCAGTCGCACCCGGGGTTTGGGGGAGACCCAGTACTTC.